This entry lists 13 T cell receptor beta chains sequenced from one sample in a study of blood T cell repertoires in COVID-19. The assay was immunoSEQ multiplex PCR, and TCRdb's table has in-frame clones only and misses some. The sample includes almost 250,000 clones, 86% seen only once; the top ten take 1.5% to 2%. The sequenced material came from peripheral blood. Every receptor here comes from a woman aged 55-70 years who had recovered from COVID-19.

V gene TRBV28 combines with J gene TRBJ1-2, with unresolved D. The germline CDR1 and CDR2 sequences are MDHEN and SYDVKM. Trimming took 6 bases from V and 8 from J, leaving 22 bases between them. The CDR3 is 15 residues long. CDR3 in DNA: TGTGCCAGCAGATCCCTGGGTCCGGGAGTTGGAGGCTACACCTTC. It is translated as CASRSLGPGVGGYTF.

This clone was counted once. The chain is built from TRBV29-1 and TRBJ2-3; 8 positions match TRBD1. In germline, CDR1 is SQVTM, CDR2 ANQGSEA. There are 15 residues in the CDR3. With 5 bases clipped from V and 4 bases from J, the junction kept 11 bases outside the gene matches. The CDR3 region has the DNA TGCAGCGTTAAGGGACAGGAACAAGGTGCAGATACGCAGTATTTT. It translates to CSVKGQEQGADTQYF.

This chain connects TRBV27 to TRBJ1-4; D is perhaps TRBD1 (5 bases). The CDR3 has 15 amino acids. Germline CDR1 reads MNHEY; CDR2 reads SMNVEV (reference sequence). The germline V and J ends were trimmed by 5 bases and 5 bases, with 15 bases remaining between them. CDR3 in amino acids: CASSVGPQENEKLFF. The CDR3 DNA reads TGTGCCAGCAGTGTGGGGCCCCAGGAAAATGAAAAACTGTTTTTT.

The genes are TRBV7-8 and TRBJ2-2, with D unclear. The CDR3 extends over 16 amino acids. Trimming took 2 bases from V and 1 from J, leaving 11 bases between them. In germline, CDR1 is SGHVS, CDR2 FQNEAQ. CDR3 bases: TGTGCCAGCAGCTTAAGTTCTCCGGGGAACACCGGGGAGCTGTTTTTT. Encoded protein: CASSLSSPGNTGELFF.

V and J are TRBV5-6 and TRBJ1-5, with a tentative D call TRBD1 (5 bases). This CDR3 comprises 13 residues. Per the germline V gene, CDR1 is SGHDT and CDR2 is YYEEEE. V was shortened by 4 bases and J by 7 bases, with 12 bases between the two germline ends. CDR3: CASSPARAQPQHF. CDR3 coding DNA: TGTGCCAGCAGCCCCGCCAGGGCCCAGCCCCAGCATTTT.

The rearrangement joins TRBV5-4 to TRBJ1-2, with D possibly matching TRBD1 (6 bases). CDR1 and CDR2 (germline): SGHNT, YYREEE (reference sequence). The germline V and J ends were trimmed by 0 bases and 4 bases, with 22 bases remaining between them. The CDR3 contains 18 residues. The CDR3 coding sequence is TGTGCCAGCAGCTTGGGTGAGGGGGTGGGGGACGGGCCCTATGGCTACACCTTC. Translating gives CASSLGEGVGDGPYGYTF.

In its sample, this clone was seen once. The CDR3 region is CASSRRLASQETQYF. The CDR3 nucleotides are TGTGCCAGTAGCCGAAGACTAGCTTCGCAAGAGACCCAGTACTTC. The V and J genes are TRBV19 and TRBJ2-5, with TRBD2 matching over 7 bases. Germline V gene data show CDR1 as LNHDA and CDR2 as SQIVND (reference sequence). This CDR3 is 15 amino acids long. V lost 6 bases and J lost 2; bases outside the gene matches: 9.

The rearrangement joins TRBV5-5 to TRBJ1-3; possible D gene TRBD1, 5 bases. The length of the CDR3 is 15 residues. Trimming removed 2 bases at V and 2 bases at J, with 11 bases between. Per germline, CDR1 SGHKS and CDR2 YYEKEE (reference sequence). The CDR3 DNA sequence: TGTGCCAGCAGCTTTTCTATAGGGGCTGGAAACACCATATATTTT. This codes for CASSFSIGAGNTIYF.

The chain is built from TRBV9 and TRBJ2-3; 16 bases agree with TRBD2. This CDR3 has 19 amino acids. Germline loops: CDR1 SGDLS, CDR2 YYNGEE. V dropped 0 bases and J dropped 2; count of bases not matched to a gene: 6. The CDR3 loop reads CASSVAGTSGGADTDTQYF. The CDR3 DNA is TGTGCCAGCAGCGTAGCTGGGACTAGCGGGGGGGCCGACACAGATACGCAGTATTTT.

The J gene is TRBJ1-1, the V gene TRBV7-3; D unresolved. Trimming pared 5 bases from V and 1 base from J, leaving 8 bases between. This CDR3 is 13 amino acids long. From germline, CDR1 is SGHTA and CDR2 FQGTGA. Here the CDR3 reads CASSQTQNTEAFF. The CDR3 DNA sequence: TGTGCCAGCAGCCAAACACAGAACACTGAAGCTTTCTTT.

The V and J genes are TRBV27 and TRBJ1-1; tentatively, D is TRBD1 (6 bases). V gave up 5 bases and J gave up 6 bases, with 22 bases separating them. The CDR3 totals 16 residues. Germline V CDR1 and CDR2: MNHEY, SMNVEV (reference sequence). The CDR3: CASSPSGAFPRPEAFF. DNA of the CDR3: TGTGCCAGCAGTCCCTCAGGGGCCTTCCCACGCCCTGAAGCTTTCTTT.

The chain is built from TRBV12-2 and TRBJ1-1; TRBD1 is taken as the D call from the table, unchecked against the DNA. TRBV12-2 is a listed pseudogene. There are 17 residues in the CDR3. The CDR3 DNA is TGTGCAAGTCGCTTCTTCCGGAATGATTCGGGACAGGTTGAAGCTTTCTTT. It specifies CASRFFRNDSGQVEAFF.

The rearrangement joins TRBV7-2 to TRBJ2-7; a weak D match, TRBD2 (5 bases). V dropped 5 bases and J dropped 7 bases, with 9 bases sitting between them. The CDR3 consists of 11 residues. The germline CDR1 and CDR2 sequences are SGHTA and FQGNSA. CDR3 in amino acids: CASSGGLEQYF. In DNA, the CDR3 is TGTGCCAGCAGCGGTGGACTGGAGCAGTACTTC.